This is a list of T cell receptor beta chains from one sample in a study of radiotherapy plus CTLA-4 blockade in lung cancer. Here immunoSEQ multiplex PCR was the method, and the copy in TCRdb shows in-frame clones only, minus some. The sample carries some 110,000 clones, roughly 74% recorded once. The sample consisted of peripheral blood, taken from a patient treated with radiotherapy plus ipilimumab. Receptor source: a human donor with non-small cell lung cancer who had a partial response to radiotherapy plus ipilimumab. Both conserved end residues are part of each CDR3. A D gene is named only where the DNA matches it firmly. Size values are once, few and many counts, or a class for expanded clones, and some rows have none.

CDR3nt	CDR3aa	abundance	v_gene	j_gene	d_gene
TGTGCCAGCAGTCGGGAGGGACTATGGGCAGATACGCAGTATTTT	CASSREGLWADTQYF	.	TRBV28	TRBJ2-3	TRBD2
TGTGCCAGCAGCGCCTCCCGCGGGGGGCGAAATGGCTACACCTTC	CASSASRGGRNGYTF	.	TRBV9	TRBJ1-2	.
TGTGCCATCATGACGACTAGCGGGAAGAGCAATGAGCAGTTCTTC	CAIMTTSGKSNEQFF	.	TRBV10-3	TRBJ2-1	TRBD2
TGTGCCAGCAGCTCGGCGGGGCCAAGGAATGAGCAGTTCTTC	CASSSAGPRNEQFF	.	TRBV11-2	TRBJ2-1	.
TGTGCCAGCATTCGAGGACAGGGTTGGTTGTACGAGCAGTACTTC	CASIRGQGWLYEQYF	few	TRBV6-5	TRBJ2-7	TRBD1
TGTGCCAGCTCACCCCCGGGACAGAGTATCGCTGGGGCCAACGTCCTGACTTTC	CASSPPGQSIAGANVLTF	.	TRBV18	TRBJ2-6	TRBD1
TGTGCCAGCAGTGAAGAAGGGCTAGCGGACGCTGGGGATGAGCAGTTCTTC	CASSEEGLADAGDEQFF	.	TRBV6-1	TRBJ2-1	TRBD2
TGCAGCGTTGAAGGGCAGGAGGGGGAGACCCAGTACTTC	CSVEGQEGETQYF	.	TRBV29-1	TRBJ2-5	.
TGTGCCTGGTTCACAGGGGGTGGCTACACCTTC	CAWFTGGGYTF	.	TRBV30	TRBJ1-2	TRBD1
TGTGCCGGGCGCCGGACAAGCTCTGGAAACACCATATATTTT	CAGRRTSSGNTIYF	.	TRBV7-9	TRBJ1-3	.
TGCGCCAGCTCCAGCGGAGACTACGAGCAGTACTTC	CASSSGDYEQYF	medium-sized	TRBV10-2	TRBJ2-7	.
TGCGCCAGCAGCCAAGCATCTAGCGGTTTGTCCTACAATGAGCAGTTCTTC	CASSQASSGLSYNEQFF	.	TRBV4-1	TRBJ2-1	TRBD2
TGTGCCACCAGCAGGGGAAGGACAGGGTTCTACACTGAAGCTTTCTTT	CATSRGRTGFYTEAFF	.	TRBV15	TRBJ1-1	TRBD1
TGTGCCATCAAAGACCCTGGACAGGGTAATGAAAAACTGTTTTTT	CAIKDPGQGNEKLFF	.	TRBV10-3	TRBJ1-4	TRBD1
TGTGCCAGCAGGTATGGCAATGAAGCTTTCTTT	CASRYGNEAFF	medium-sized	TRBV14	TRBJ1-1	.
TGTGCCAGCAGCCAAGATCCTCAGGGGAACGGCTATGGCTACACCTTC	CASSQDPQGNGYGYTF	.	TRBV14	TRBJ1-2	.
TGTGCCAGCAGCTTAAAACCGCGGGACAATGAGCAGTTCTTC	CASSLKPRDNEQFF	.	TRBV7-6	TRBJ2-1	.
TGTGCCAGCAGCGTAGCTAGTCGCAATTTGAGGGTCTCTGGAAACACCATATATTTT	CASSVASRNLRVSGNTIYF	once	TRBV9	TRBJ1-3	.
TGTGCCAGCAGTTGGCAGTCTGGGGCCAACGTCCTGACTTTC	CASSWQSGANVLTF	.	TRBV6-5	TRBJ2-6	.
TGCGCCAGCAGCCAAGATCCGGCTAGGATCAATGAGCAGTTCTTC	CASSQDPARINEQFF	.	TRBV4-3	TRBJ2-1	.
TGTGCCAGCAGTCACTATAACGCGGGCGGAGGATATAGCAATCAGCCCCAGCATTTT	CASSHYNAGGGYSNQPQHF	.	TRBV28	TRBJ1-5	.
TGCGCCAGCAGCCAAGAGGGACAGTACAATGAGCAGTTCTTC	CASSQEGQYNEQFF	.	TRBV4-3	TRBJ2-1	TRBD1
TGTGCCATCAGTGACCACACCTTAGGCGGGAGAGTACAGTACTTC	CAISDHTLGGRVQYF	few	TRBV10-3	TRBJ2-7	TRBD2
TGTGCCAGCAGTCAACAAACTAGCAATCAGCCCCAGCATTTT	CASSQQTSNQPQHF	.	TRBV6-1	TRBJ1-5	.
TGTGCCAGCAGTGAGGCTAGCGGTTCCCAAGAGACCCAGTACTTC	CASSEASGSQETQYF	.	TRBV25-1	TRBJ2-5	TRBD2
TGTGCCAGCAGTTCGAGCGACAGGTATGGGCCCCAGCATTTT	CASSSSDRYGPQHF	.	TRBV28	TRBJ1-5	.
TGTGCCACACAGGGGGCGAGATCACCCCTCCACTTT	CATQGARSPLHF	.	TRBV6-5	TRBJ1-6	TRBD1
TGTGCCAGCAGACCCAAGGGACATCCCTACGAGCAGTACTTC	CASRPKGHPYEQYF	once	TRBV13	TRBJ2-7	.
TGTGCCAGCAGCTTAGTAAGCAGGGGGCAGGGATCACCCCTCCACTTT	CASSLVSRGQGSPLHF	once	TRBV7-2	TRBJ1-6	TRBD1
TGTGCCAGCAGTTCCCTACGGGCGGGTAACTATGGCTACACCTTC	CASSSLRAGNYGYTF	.	TRBV27	TRBJ1-2	.
TGTGCCAGCAGTGAGACGGGGCCAGGAGGGAACTATGGCTACACCTTC	CASSETGPGGNYGYTF	.	TRBV6-1	TRBJ1-2	.
TGTGCCAGTAGAGCGGGCCAAACCGAGACCCAGTACTTC	CASRAGQTETQYF	.	TRBV19	TRBJ2-5	.
TGTGCCTGGAGTGTACAATTGATTGGCGAGCAGTACTTC	CAWSVQLIGEQYF	.	TRBV30	TRBJ2-7	.
TGTGCCATCGGAGCGGGAGGGCTAGGAACCGGGGAGCTGTTTTTT	CAIGAGGLGTGELFF	once	TRBV10-3	TRBJ2-2	TRBD2
TGTGCCAGCAGCCAAGATATTGGGCAGGGATTCTACGAGCAGTACTTC	CASSQDIGQGFYEQYF	.	TRBV14	TRBJ2-7	.
TGTGCCAGCAGTCCAAGGGGGCCCGCGGGAAACATTCAGTACTTC	CASSPRGPAGNIQYF	.	TRBV28	TRBJ2-4	TRBD1
TGCAGCGTTGAAGATCAAGGGGGAAGACAGGGGGCGCCTGAAGAGACCCAGTACTTC	CSVEDQGGRQGAPEETQYF	.	TRBV29-1	TRBJ2-5	TRBD1
TGTGCCAGCATGACACAATCCCTGAACACTGAAGCTTTCTTT	CASMTQSLNTEAFF	.	TRBV6-1	TRBJ1-1	.
TGCAGTGCTTCTATGAACACTGAAGCTTTCTTT	CSASMNTEAFF	.	TRBV20-1	TRBJ1-1	.
TGTGCCAGCAGCGTAGGGGACTGGGGACCCTCTGGAAACACCATATATTTT	CASSVGDWGPSGNTIYF	.	TRBV9	TRBJ1-3	.
TGTGCCAGCAGTTCCTCGGGGGTGGCTAACTATGGCTACACCTTC	CASSSSGVANYGYTF	.	TRBV27	TRBJ1-2	.
TGTGCCAGCAGTCGTACAGGGTTCTCCTACGAGCAGTACTTC	CASSRTGFSYEQYF	.	TRBV2	TRBJ2-7	.
TGTGCCAGCAGTTACCGGGGACAACTCCAGCATTTT	CASSYRGQLQHF	.	TRBV6-5	TRBJ1-5	.
TGTGCCAGCAGCCCCGGACAGGGGGGAACCGAGCAGTACTTC	CASSPGQGGTEQYF	once	TRBV5-5	TRBJ2-7	TRBD1
TGCGCCAGCAGTGAGTCACGCCTAGCGGACAATGAGCAGTTCTTC	CASSESRLADNEQFF	.	TRBV10-1	TRBJ2-1	TRBD2
TGTGCCAGCAGTGAAAGGGGGACAGCCTGGGGCAACGGGGAGCTGTTTTTT	CASSERGTAWGNGELFF	.	TRBV2	TRBJ2-2	TRBD1
TGCGCCAGCAGTTACAGGGGGCGAGAGACCCAGTACTTC	CASSYRGRETQYF	.	TRBV5-1	TRBJ2-5	TRBD1
TGTGCCAGCAGCTGGACAGAACAAGAGACCCAGTACTTC	CASSWTEQETQYF	.	TRBV11-2	TRBJ2-5	.